Presented here are 16 T cell receptor beta chains from one specimen sequenced in a study of identical twins. TCRdb redid the calling of the 5' RACE reads with MiXCR, one entry per CDR3 protein. Of fewer than 350,000 distinct CDR3 sequences listed, roughly 8.6% are singletons. These sequences were also reported in another study, on yellow fever vaccine responses in identical twins.

The material sequenced was memory (CD45RO+) T cells sorted from blood. The receptor source for this set is a woman between 18 and 29 years old in good health.

The chain combines TRBV9 with TRBJ2-1, with 10 bases identical to TRBD1. This CDR3 is 14 amino acids long. V dropped 4 bases and J dropped 5; count of bases not matched to a gene: 3. Germline V gene data show CDR1 as SGDLS and CDR2 as YYNGEE. CDR3 sequence reads: CASSPGQGNNEQFF. The CDR3 DNA reads as TGTGCCAGCAGCCCGGGACAGGGGAACAATGAGCAGTTCTTC.

The table lists this clonotype with many counts. The chain uses TRBV5-1 and TRBJ1-1; maybe TRBD1 (6 bases). Germline V CDR1 and CDR2: SGHRS, YFSETQ. The CDR3 has 15 residues. The V gene lost 5 bases and the J gene lost 1 base, with 15 bases spanning the gap. This CDR3 reads CASSVPGHTNTEAFF. CDR3 DNA: TGCGCCAGCAGTGTCCCGGGACATACGAACACTGAAGCTTTCTTT.

J is TRBJ2-1 and V is TRBV5-1, with a possible D match to TRBD1 (6 bases). The CDR3 runs to 12 residues. Trimming removed 5 bases at V and 6 bases at J, with 9 bases between. Per the germline V gene, CDR1 is SGHRS and CDR2 is YFSETQ. Written as DNA, the CDR3 is TGCGCCAGCAGGCAGGACAGCAATGAGCAGTTCTTC. Amino acid sequence: CASRQDSNEQFF.

About this clonotype: A much larger clonotype is one base distant, so this may be a read error. This chain joins TRBV6-5 and TRBJ2-5, with TRBD1 identical over 12 bases. The V gene's germline CDR1 is MNHEY and CDR2 SVGAGI. The CDR3 extends over 15 amino acids. The CDR3 DNA follows: TGTGCCAGGAGTTCTCGGGACAGGGGGCTCGAGACCCAGTACTTC. Translation gives CARSSRDRGLETQYF.

This clonotype was picked up one time. The chain uses TRBV9 and TRBJ2-7; 8 bases line up with TRBD1. This CDR3 is built from 13 residues. The ends lost 4 bases at V and 9 bases at J; junction bases unmatched: 9. Germline CDR1 is SGDLS and CDR2 is YYNGEE. The chain's CDR3 is CASSFDTGGWQYF. For the CDR3, the DNA is TGTGCCAGCAGCTTCGATACAGGGGGATGGCAGTACTTC.

The chain recombines TRBV5-1 with TRBJ2-1, with 12 bases matching TRBD2. Germline lookup yields CDR1 SGHRS and CDR2 YFSETQ. The CDR3 extends over 15 amino acids. The trim removed 2 bases at V and 9 bases at J, leaving 6 bases unmatched. Written as DNA, the CDR3 is TGCGCCAGCAGCTTCGCTAGCGGGAGGGGCACTGAGCAGTTCTTC. It is translated as CASSFASGRGTEQFF.

There are a few counts of this clonotype. This chain connects TRBV6-1 to TRBJ2-3; tentatively, D is TRBD1 or TRBD2 (5 bases each). CDR1 is MNHNS and CDR2 is SASEGT in the germline V gene. V lost 5 bases and J lost 3, with 15 bases in between. The CDR3 covers 15 residues. CDR3 in amino acids: CASSRRGEWTDTQYF. The DNA for the CDR3 is TGTGCCAGCAGTCGCCGGGGCGAGTGGACAGATACGCAGTATTTT.

There are many counts of this clonotype. The CDR3 is CASSTRTVGQPQHF. The CDR3 DNA is TGTGCCAGCAGTACGCGGACAGTCGGGCAGCCCCAGCATTTT. This chain links TRBV12-3 or TRBV12-4 with TRBJ1-5; D is possibly TRBD1 (6 bases). CDR3 length: 14 amino acids. V was clipped by 5 bases and J by 7 bases, with 15 bases between them.

This clonotype has only a few counts. V usage is TRBV5-1 and J usage is TRBJ2-7; D is unresolved. Germline V gene lookup returns CDR1 SGHRS and CDR2 YFSETQ. V was trimmed by 2 bases and J by 3 bases, leaving 9 bases between them. CDR3 size: 13 residues. The DNA for the CDR3 is TGCGCCAGCAGCTTAAAACCAGACTACGAGCAGTACTTC. Its translation: CASSLKPDYEQYF.

The V call is TRBV20-1, the J call TRBJ1-2, with 11 bases aligning to TRBD1. Germline V lookup: CDR1 DFQATT, CDR2 SNEGSKA (reference sequence). V trimming: 5 bases; J trimming: 4 bases; junction bases outside the gene matches: 9. The CDR3 totals 15 residues. The CDR3 DNA sequence: TGCAGTGCTTCAAGATCCGGGACAGGGGGCTATGGCTACACCTTC. Protein: CSASRSGTGGYGYTF.

Of note for this clonotype: At one of its ends the junction is not consistent with the germline gene, which may arise from a read error. The rearrangement links TRBV5-1 to TRBJ2-1, with D possibly being TRBD2 (6 bases). CDR1 is SGHRS and CDR2 is YFSETQ in the germline V gene. The length of the CDR3 is 16 residues. The DNA of the CDR3 is TGCGCCAGCAGCTTGCGAGGTAGCGGAGGAGACAATGAGCAGTCCTTC. Protein: CASSLRGSGGDNEQSF.

The sample holds many counts of this clonotype. The rearrangement uses TRBV7-2 and TRBJ1-2; tentatively, D is TRBD1 (5 bases). The CDR3 has 13 residues. The V gene lost 5 bases and the J gene lost 7 bases, with 14 bases spanning the gap. Looked up from germline, CDR1 is SGHTA and CDR2 is FQGNSA. CDR3 in DNA: TGTGCCAGCAGCCCAGAGGGAGGGGCTGGCTACACCTTC. It is translated as CASSPEGGAGYTF.

For this clonotype: A read error may explain this, as a much larger clone is one base away. This sequence joins TRBV7-9 and TRBJ1-4, with TRBD1 as a possible D gene (6 bases). This CDR3 is 15 amino acids long. Looked up from germline, CDR1 is SEHNR and CDR2 is FQNEAQ (reference sequence). Between the trimmed V and J ends, which lost 5 bases and 0 bases, there was a span of 10 bases. Here the CDR3 DNA reads TGTGCCAGCAGCGCACAGGGAGCAACTAATGAAAAACTGTTTTTT. Translation: CASSAQGATNEKLFF.

This clonotype was counted between two and nine times. The rearrangement joins TRBV10-3 to TRBJ2-2; 8 positions agree with TRBD1. The CDR3 is 19 amino acids. Germline V gives CDR1 ENHRY, CDR2 SYGVKD. J lost 6 bases, V lost 2 bases, and 17 bases had no gene match. CDR3 protein: CAISEHRSQGAMGAGELFF. The CDR3 coding sequence is TGTGCCATCAGTGAGCACCGCTCGCAGGGGGCGATGGGAGCCGGGGAGCTGTTTTTT.

This clonotype was seen only a few times. This chain connects TRBV27 to TRBJ2-5; the match to TRBD1 covers 7 bases. V shed 6 bases, J shed 0 bases, and the junction held 4 bases outside the gene matches. CDR3 length: 14 residues. Germline-derived CDR1 and CDR2 are MNHEY and SMNVEV (reference sequence). In DNA, the CDR3 is TGTGCCAGCAGCCTGACAGGGAACCAAGAGACCCAGTACTTC. This sequence encodes CASSLTGNQETQYF.

The rearrangement uses TRBV6-1 and TRBJ2-5; 10 nucleotides match TRBD2. Germline V gene sequence: CDR1 MNHNS, CDR2 SASEGT. V gave up 7 bases and J gave up 4 bases; unmatched junction bases: 9. The length of the CDR3 is 15 residues. The CDR3 protein is CASKSGGALGETQYF. The CDR3 nucleotides are TGTGCCAGCAAGAGCGGGGGGGCGTTAGGAGAGACCCAGTACTTC.